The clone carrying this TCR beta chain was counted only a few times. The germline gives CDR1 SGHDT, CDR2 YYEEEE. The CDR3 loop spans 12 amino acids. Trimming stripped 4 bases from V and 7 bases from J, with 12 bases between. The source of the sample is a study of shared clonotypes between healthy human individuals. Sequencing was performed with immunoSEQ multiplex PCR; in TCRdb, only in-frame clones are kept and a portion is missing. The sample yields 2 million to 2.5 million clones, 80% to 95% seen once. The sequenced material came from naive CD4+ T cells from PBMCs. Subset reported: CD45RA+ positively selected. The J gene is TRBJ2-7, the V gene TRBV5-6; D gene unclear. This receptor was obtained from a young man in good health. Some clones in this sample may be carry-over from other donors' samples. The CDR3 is CASSPPEGEQYF. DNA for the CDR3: TGTGCCAGCAGCCCACCAGAAGGGGAGCAGTACTTC.